This TCR beta chain was captured by sequencing in a study of human versus mouse CDR3 diversity and MHC coevolution. Whole-study findings and limits: Compared with mice, human CDR3s carried more deletions and insertions on average. Humans had the largest estimated TCR beta repertoire, 1.5 million to 2 million clonotypes.

In the case of this clone: What it binds is unknown.

TCRdb's table, derived via immunoSEQ multiplex PCR, lists solely in-frame clones and lacks some. The table has tens of thousands of clones, about 94% seen once; the top ten hold around 18%. V lost 6 bases, J lost 3 bases, and 4 bases stayed unmatched. This CDR3 has 14 amino acids. The V gene's germline CDR1 is LNHDA and CDR2 SQIVND (reference sequence). Cells were CD45RO-negative CD62L-positive naive CD4 T cells sorted from PBMCs. The chain couples TRBV19 to TRBJ1-1; 10 nucleotides match TRBD1. Sample: naive CD4+ T cells from blood. As to subset: CD45RO-negative CD62L-positive naive CD4 T cells. This receptor was obtained from a person between 55 and 70 years old in good health. CDR3 loop: CASRTGTGDTEAFF. CDR3 nucleotide sequence: TGTGCCAGTAGAACCGGGACAGGGGACACTGAAGCTTTCTTT.